This entry lists 27 T cell receptor beta chains sequenced from one sample in a study of shared clonotypes between healthy human individuals. Method: immunoSEQ multiplex PCR; TCRdb's copy keeps in-frame clones and lacks some. The sample lists more than 2,000,000 clones; more than 80% were seen once. The sequencing sample was made of naive CD4+ T cells sorted from blood. Stated subset: CD45RA+ positively selected. Receptors originate from a man aged 18 to 35 in good health.

Only a few counts were recorded for this clone. The sample holds other DNA sequences that translate to the same CDR3. The J gene is TRBJ2-2, the V gene TRBV9, with 7 positions matching TRBD2. Germline V CDR1 and CDR2: SGDLS, YYNGEE. The V and J ends lost 0 bases and 1 base, in that order; junction bases with no gene match: 0. The CDR3 length is 15 residues. The CDR3 nucleotides are TGTGCCAGCAGCGTAGGCGGGGGGAACACCGGGGAGCTGTTTTTT. Translation: CASSVGGGNTGELFF.

This clone appeared once. The CDR3 DNA is TGTGCCAGCAGCATTTCACCGGGACAGAGCTACGAGCAGTACTTC. Amino acids: CASSISPGQSYEQYF. The chain uses TRBV7-2 and TRBJ2-7; 7 nucleotides line up with TRBD1. Germline CDR1 and CDR2: SGHTA and FQGNSA. This CDR3 spans 15 amino acids. J lost 3 bases, V lost 5 bases, and 10 bases had no gene match.

This chain uses TRBV4-3 with TRBJ2-7, with D perhaps matching TRBD1 (5 bases). V shed 0 bases and J shed 4 bases, with 13 bases lying between them. Germline values: CDR1 LGHNA, CDR2 YSLEER. CDR3 length equals 15 residues. This chain's CDR3 is CASSQEGRVDYEQYF. In nucleotides, the CDR3 is TGCGCCAGCAGCCAAGAGGGCAGGGTGGATTACGAGCAGTACTTC.

Details on this clone: This same CDR3 is encoded by further DNA sequences in the sample. V is TRBV5-4 and J is TRBJ1-4; 9 positions agree with TRBD1. This CDR3 contains 15 residues. Germline CDR1 reads SGHNT; CDR2 reads YYREEE (reference sequence). With 4 bases clipped from V and 5 bases from J, the junction kept 6 bases outside the gene matches. The CDR3 sequence is CASSLTGTGNEKLFF. The DNA of the CDR3 is TGTGCCAGCAGCCTTACCGGGACAGGGAATGAAAAACTGTTTTTT.

The chain couples TRBV9 to TRBJ2-2; 13 bases align to TRBD2. V shed 3 bases, J shed 3 bases, and the junction held 14 bases outside the gene matches. The CDR3 spans 20 residues. Looked up from germline, CDR1 is SGDLS and CDR2 is YYNGEE. This CDR3 is CASSAYMGLAGPRDTGELFF. DNA of the CDR3: TGTGCCAGCAGCGCCTACATGGGACTAGCGGGACCGAGGGACACCGGGGAGCTGTTTTTT.

This clone was counted a few times. This chain joins TRBV19 and TRBJ1-5; the match to TRBD1 covers 7 bases. V was clipped by 3 bases and J by 3 bases; unmatched bases: 2. CDR1 is LNHDA, CDR2 SQIVND, per germline (reference sequence). The CDR3 is 14 residues long. CDR3 protein: CASSIEGANQPQHF. DNA of the CDR3: TGTGCCAGTAGTATTGAGGGGGCCAATCAGCCCCAGCATTTT.

Concerning this clone: Other nucleotide sequences from this sample produce the same CDR3. The V call is TRBV5-1, the J call TRBJ2-7, with TRBD1 identical over 10 bases. Trimming took 5 bases from V and 0 from J; bases not matched to a gene: 5. The CDR3 runs 15 residues. Germline assignment: CDR1 SGHRS and CDR2 YFSETQ. As DNA, the CDR3 is TGCGCCAGCAGTTTCGGGACAGGGGTCTCCTACGAGCAGTACTTC. Translating it yields CASSFGTGVSYEQYF.

The genes are TRBV6-5 and TRBJ2-7, with TRBD1 identical over 7 bases. Germline CDR1 MNHEY, CDR2 SVGAGI. The junction had 12 bases not matched to a gene; V was cut back by 4 bases and J by 6 bases. This CDR3 is built from 15 residues. For the CDR3, the DNA is TGTGCCAGCAGTTCCAACGCTGACAGGGTGGGCGAGCAGTACTTC. It codes for CASSSNADRVGEQYF.

The chain employs TRBV7-9 and TRBJ2-4; D is unresolved. V lost 7 bases to trimming and J lost 12 bases, with 19 bases between them. In germline, CDR1 is SEHNR, CDR2 FQNEAQ (reference sequence). CDR3 length: 13 residues. CDR3 nucleotides: TGTGCCAGCACCCCCTCTGGTACGGCTGGTCAGTACTTC. Translating it yields CASTPSGTAGQYF.

The chain carries TRBV18 and TRBJ2-7, with D perhaps matching TRBD1 (6 bases). Germline V CDR1 and CDR2: KGHSH, LQKENI. V was pared by 2 bases and J by 0 bases, with 11 bases between. This CDR3 has 15 residues. This chain's CDR3 is CASSPGRGNSYEQYF. DNA of the CDR3: TGTGCCAGCTCACCAGGCAGGGGAAACTCCTACGAGCAGTACTTC.

To note about this clone: The same CDR3 is also encoded by other DNA sequences in this sample. J is TRBJ2-5 and V is TRBV18; 9 bases match TRBD1. With 3 bases clipped from V and 5 bases from J, the junction kept 1 base outside the gene matches. The CDR3 consists of 13 residues. Germline V CDR1 and CDR2: KGHSH, LQKENI. CDR3 nucleotide sequence: TGTGCCAGCTCACCTGGGACAGGGGAGACCCAGTACTTC. Translation: CASSPGTGETQYF.

This clone is a singleton in its sample. This specimen includes other DNA sequences encoding the same CDR3. The chain couples TRBV18 to TRBJ2-5; 9 nucleotides agree with TRBD1. V lost 6 bases and J lost 4; bases outside the gene matches: 6. This CDR3 is built from 14 residues. Germline values: CDR1 KGHSH, CDR2 LQKENI. The CDR3 DNA sequence: TGTGCCAGCTCTTCTACAGGGGGCGCAGAGACCCAGTACTTC. Encoded protein: CASSSTGGAETQYF.

This clone showed up just a few times. This CDR3 is also generated by other DNA sequences in the sample. The chain has TRBV6-5 and TRBJ1-5, with D perhaps TRBD1 (6 bases). The CDR3 length is 15 residues. Trimming left V 6 bases short and J 2 bases short, with 14 bases between. Looked up from germline, CDR1 is MNHEY and CDR2 is SVGAGI. CDR3 coding DNA: TGTGCCAGCAGGACGGGGGGGCTCGGCAATCAGCCCCAGCATTTT. This gives the protein CASRTGGLGNQPQHF.

The chain links TRBV7-9 to TRBJ2-1; 13 bases fit TRBD2. Germline CDR1 is SEHNR and CDR2 is FQNEAQ (reference sequence). The CDR3 has 17 amino acids. The V and J ends lost 3 bases and 7 bases, in that order; junction bases with no gene match: 9. The CDR3 region is CASSLGLAGTIKNEQFF. The CDR3 DNA sequence: TGTGCCAGCAGCTTGGGACTAGCGGGGACTATTAAAAATGAGCAGTTCTTC.

J is TRBJ2-3 and V is TRBV7-9; D possibly matches TRBD1 or TRBD2 (5 bases each). V was trimmed by 5 bases and J by 2 bases, leaving 14 bases between them. CDR1 and CDR2 (germline): SEHNR, FQNEAQ (reference sequence). The CDR3 extends over 15 amino acids. The CDR3 bases are TGTGCCAGCAGCCCGGGACCGAGAAACACAGATACGCAGTATTTT. Residues: CASSPGPRNTDTQYF.

V gene TRBV5-1 combines with J gene TRBJ1-4; D gene ambiguous. Germline V gene sequence: CDR1 SGHRS, CDR2 YFSETQ. Trimming pared 4 bases from V and 5 bases from J, leaving 9 bases between. CDR3 length equals 13 residues. CDR3 amino acids: CASSPGENEKLFF. In DNA, the CDR3 is TGCGCCAGCAGCCCCGGAGAGAATGAAAAACTGTTTTTT.

The gene calls are TRBV2 and TRBJ2-5, with no clear D. Trimming took off 7 bases at V and 7 bases at J, with 22 bases between the two ends. CDR1 is SNHLY and CDR2 is FYNNEI in the germline V gene. CDR3 size: 15 residues. The CDR3 region is CASTQAAVQRGTQYF. In DNA form, the CDR3 reads TGTGCCAGCACCCAGGCCGCCGTTCAGAGAGGGACCCAGTACTTC.

The CDR3 DNA follows: TGTGCCAGCAGTACTCGACGGGAGAACACTGAAGCTTTCTTT. This translates into CASSTRRENTEAFF. The chain joins TRBV27 to TRBJ1-1, with D unresolved. Germline CDR1 and CDR2: MNHEY and SMNVEV (reference sequence). The CDR3 spans 14 residues. Trimming removed 5 bases from V and 1 base from J, with 11 bases in between.

This clone has only a few counts. The chain has TRBV5-1 and TRBJ1-6; 8 positions agree with TRBD1. Germline CDR1 and CDR2: SGHRS and YFSETQ. Trimming removed 2 bases from V and 9 bases from J; junction bases left unmatched: 1. This CDR3 comprises 13 residues. The CDR3 reads CASSFDRGSPLHF. The CDR3 region has the DNA TGCGCCAGCAGCTTCGACAGGGGTTCACCCCTCCACTTT.

The V and J genes are TRBV28 and TRBJ2-7, with D maybe TRBD2 (6 bases). The CDR3 is 13 residues long. The V gene lost 7 bases and the J gene lost 5 bases, with 15 bases spanning the gap. CDR1 MDHEN and CDR2 SYDVKM come from the germline V gene. CDR3 sequence: CASKANWGDEQYF. The DNA of the CDR3 is TGTGCCAGCAAGGCAAATTGGGGGGACGAGCAGTACTTC.

The chain carries TRBV28 and TRBJ1-2; tentative D call: TRBD1 (6 bases). V lost 6 bases, J lost 2 bases, and 13 bases lay in between. CDR1 is MDHEN and CDR2 is SYDVKM in the germline V gene. The CDR3 has 14 amino acids. CDR3 in DNA: TGTGCCAGCAGCCCGGGGGACACCAACTATGGCTACACCTTC. Its translation: CASSPGDTNYGYTF.

About this clone: In the same sample, other DNA sequences code for this CDR3. The genes are TRBV9 and TRBJ2-2; a weak D match, TRBD2 (5 bases). Trimming pared 2 bases from V and 0 bases from J, leaving 8 bases between. The CDR3 covers 15 residues. Germline values: CDR1 SGDLS, CDR2 YYNGEE. Here the CDR3 DNA reads TGTGCCAGCAGCGTGTCCGGGGCGAACACCGGGGAGCTGTTTTTT. Protein product: CASSVSGANTGELFF.

In regard to this clone: The same CDR3 arises from other DNA sequences in this sample as well. This CDR3 is CASSATSGSYNEQFF. The CDR3 nucleotides read TGTGCCAGCAGCGCGACTAGCGGGAGCTACAATGAGCAGTTCTTC. The chain carries TRBV5-4 and TRBJ2-1, with 12 bases fitting TRBD2. J was trimmed by 3 bases and V by 4 bases; bases with no gene match: 2. The CDR3 is 15 residues long. Germline loops: CDR1 SGHNT, CDR2 YYREEE (reference sequence).

This clone was seen just once. The chain combines TRBV5-1 with TRBJ1-6; D not resolved. V was pared by 0 bases and J by 2 bases, with 9 bases between. Germline V gives CDR1 SGHRS, CDR2 YFSETQ. The CDR3 totals 16 residues. CDR3 loop: CASSLAGVPYNSPLHF. CDR3 DNA sequence: TGCGCCAGCAGCTTGGCCGGGGTCCCCTATAATTCACCCCTCCACTTT. Full variable domain (outside the CDR3, taken from reference TRBV5-1 and TRBJ1-6): KAGVTQTPRYLIKTRGQQVTLSCSPISGHRSVSWYQQTPGQGLQFLFEYFSETQRNKGNFPGRFSGRQFSNSRSEMNVSTLELGDSALYLCASSLAGVPYNSPLHFGNGTRLTVT.

V usage is TRBV4-1 and J usage is TRBJ1-1; 7 nucleotides match TRBD1. The V gene end was trimmed by 0 bases and the J gene end by 7 bases; junction bases not matched to a gene: 8. Germline loops: CDR1 MGHRA, CDR2 YSYEKL. The CDR3 is made up of 15 amino acids. The CDR3 region has the DNA TGCGCCAGCAGCCAAGAAGGCAGGGGGAGGGGTGAAGCTTTCTTT. It codes for CASSQEGRGRGEAFF.

The chain carries TRBV18 and TRBJ1-2, with a weak D call TRBD1 (6 bases). The V gene lost 0 bases and the J gene lost 1 base, with 12 bases spanning the gap. Germline assignment: CDR1 KGHSH and CDR2 LQKENI. CDR3 length: 16 residues. CDR3 sequence (DNA): TGTGCCAGCTCACCACCGGGGGGACAAATTAACTATGGCTACACCTTC. Its translation: CASSPPGGQINYGYTF.

This sequence joins TRBV6-5 and TRBJ1-3; the D gene is possibly TRBD1 (5 bases). Germline V gene data show CDR1 as MNHEY and CDR2 as SVGAGI. This CDR3 comprises 15 residues. V shed 6 bases and J shed 2 bases, with 14 bases lying between them. The CDR3 DNA reads TGTGCCAGCAGATACGGACAAGCTACTGGAAACACCATATATTTT. Encoded protein: CASRYGQATGNTIYF.